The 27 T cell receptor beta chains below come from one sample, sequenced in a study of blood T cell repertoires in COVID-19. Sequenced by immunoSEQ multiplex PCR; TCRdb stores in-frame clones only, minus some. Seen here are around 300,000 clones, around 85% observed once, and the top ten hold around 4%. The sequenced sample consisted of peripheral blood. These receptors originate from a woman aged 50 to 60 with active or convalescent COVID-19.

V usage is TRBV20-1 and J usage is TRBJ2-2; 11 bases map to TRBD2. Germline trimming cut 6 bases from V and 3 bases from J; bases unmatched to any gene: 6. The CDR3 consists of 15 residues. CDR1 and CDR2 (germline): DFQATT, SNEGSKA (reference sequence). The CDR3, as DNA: TGCAGTGCAAGTAGCGGGAGGGCGTACACCGGGGAGCTGTTTTTT. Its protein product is CSASSGRAYTGELFF.

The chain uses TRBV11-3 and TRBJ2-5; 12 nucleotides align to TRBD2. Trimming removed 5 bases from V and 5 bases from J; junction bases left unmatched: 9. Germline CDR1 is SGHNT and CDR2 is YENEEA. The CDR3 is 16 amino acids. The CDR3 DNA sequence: TGTGCCAGCAGCGAGGGGGGACTAGCGGGTCGGGAGACCCAGTACTTC. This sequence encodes CASSEGGLAGRETQYF.

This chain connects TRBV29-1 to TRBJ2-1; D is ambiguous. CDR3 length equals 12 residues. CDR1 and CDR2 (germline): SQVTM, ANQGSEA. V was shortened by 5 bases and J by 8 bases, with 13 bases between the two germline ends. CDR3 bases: TGCAGCGTTCTGCGGCGGATCGATGAGCAGTTCTTC. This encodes CSVLRRIDEQFF.

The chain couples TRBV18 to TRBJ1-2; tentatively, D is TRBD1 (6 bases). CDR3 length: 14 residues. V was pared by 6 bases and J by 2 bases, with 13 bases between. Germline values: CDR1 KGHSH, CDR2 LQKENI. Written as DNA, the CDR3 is TGTGCCAGCTCCCTCGACAGGACCAACTATGGCTACACCTTC. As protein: CASSLDRTNYGYTF.

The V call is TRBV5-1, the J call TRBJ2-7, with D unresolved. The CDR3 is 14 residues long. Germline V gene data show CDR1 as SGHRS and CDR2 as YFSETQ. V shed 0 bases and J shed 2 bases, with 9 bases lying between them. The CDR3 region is CASSLGSLAYEQYF. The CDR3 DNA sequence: TGCGCCAGCAGCTTGGGGTCCCTAGCCTACGAGCAGTACTTC. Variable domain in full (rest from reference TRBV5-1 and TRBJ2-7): KAGVTQTPRYLIKTRGQQVTLSCSPISGHRSVSWYQQTPGQGLQFLFEYFSETQRNKGNFPGRFSGRQFSNSRSEMNVSTLELGDSALYLCASSLGSLAYEQYFGPGTRLTVT.

CDR3 loop: CSAATGSSNQPQHF. The CDR3 region has the DNA TGCAGCGCCGCGACAGGATCTAGCAATCAGCCCCAGCATTTT. This chain uses TRBV29-1 with TRBJ1-5, with D perhaps matching TRBD1 (6 bases). This CDR3 has 14 amino acids. Per germline, CDR1 SQVTM and CDR2 ANQGSEA. With 7 bases removed from V and 0 bases from J, the gap between germline ends came to 13 bases.

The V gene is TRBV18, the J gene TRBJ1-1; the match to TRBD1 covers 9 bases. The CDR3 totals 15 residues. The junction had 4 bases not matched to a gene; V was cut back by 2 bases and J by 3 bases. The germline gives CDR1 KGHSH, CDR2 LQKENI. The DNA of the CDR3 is TGTGCCAGCTCACCAGGGACAGGGCTCGACACTGAAGCTTTCTTT. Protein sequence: CASSPGTGLDTEAFF.

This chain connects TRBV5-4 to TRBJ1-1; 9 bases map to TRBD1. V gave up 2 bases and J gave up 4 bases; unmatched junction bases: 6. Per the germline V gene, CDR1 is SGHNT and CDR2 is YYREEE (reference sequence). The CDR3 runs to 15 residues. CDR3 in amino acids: CASSFQGTGITEAFF. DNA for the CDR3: TGTGCCAGCAGCTTCCAAGGGACAGGGATCACTGAAGCTTTCTTT.

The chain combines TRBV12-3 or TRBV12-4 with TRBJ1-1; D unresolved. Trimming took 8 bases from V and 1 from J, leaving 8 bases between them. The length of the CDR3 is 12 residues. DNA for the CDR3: TGTGCCAGCGGACTAACGAACACTGAAGCTTTCTTT. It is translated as CASGLTNTEAFF.

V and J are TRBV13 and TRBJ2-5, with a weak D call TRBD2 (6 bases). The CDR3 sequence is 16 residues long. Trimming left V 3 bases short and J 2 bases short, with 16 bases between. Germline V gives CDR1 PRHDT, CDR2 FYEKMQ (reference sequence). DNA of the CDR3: TGTGCCAGCAGCTTGCCCCCCGGCAGCGGGCAAGAGACCCAGTACTTC. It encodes CASSLPPGSGQETQYF.

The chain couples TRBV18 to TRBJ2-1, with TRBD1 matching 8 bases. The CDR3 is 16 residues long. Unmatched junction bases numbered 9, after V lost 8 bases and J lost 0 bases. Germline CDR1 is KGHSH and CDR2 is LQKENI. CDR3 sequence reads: CASRPRGQGSYNEQFF. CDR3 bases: TGTGCCAGCCGTCCCCGAGGACAGGGCTCCTACAATGAGCAGTTCTTC.

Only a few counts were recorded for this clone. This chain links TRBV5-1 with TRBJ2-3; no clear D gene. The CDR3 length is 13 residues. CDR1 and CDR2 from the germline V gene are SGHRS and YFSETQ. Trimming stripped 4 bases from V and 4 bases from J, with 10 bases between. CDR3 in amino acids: CASSRQAPDTQYF. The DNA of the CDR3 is TGCGCCAGCAGCCGCCAGGCCCCAGATACGCAGTATTTT.

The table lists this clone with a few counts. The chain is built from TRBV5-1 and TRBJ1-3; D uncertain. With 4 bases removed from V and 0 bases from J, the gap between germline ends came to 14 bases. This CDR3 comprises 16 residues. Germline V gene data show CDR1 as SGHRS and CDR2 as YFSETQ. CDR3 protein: CASSKETQSSGNTIYF. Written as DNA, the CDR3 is TGCGCCAGCAGCAAAGAGACACAAAGCTCTGGAAACACCATATATTTT.

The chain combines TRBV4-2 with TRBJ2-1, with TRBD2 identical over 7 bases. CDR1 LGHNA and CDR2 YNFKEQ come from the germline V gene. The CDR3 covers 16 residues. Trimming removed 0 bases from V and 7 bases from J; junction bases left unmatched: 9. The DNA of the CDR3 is TGTGCCAGCAGCCAAGATAGGGAGGGCCAGGTGAATGAGCAGTTCTTC. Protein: CASSQDREGQVNEQFF.

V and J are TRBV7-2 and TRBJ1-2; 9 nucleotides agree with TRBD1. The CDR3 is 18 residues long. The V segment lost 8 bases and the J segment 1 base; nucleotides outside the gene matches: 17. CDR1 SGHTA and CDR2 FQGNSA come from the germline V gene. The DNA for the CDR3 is TGTGCCAGCCGCTCGAGGGGGGGACAGGGAGTGATTAACTATGGCTACACCTTC. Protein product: CASRSRGGQGVINYGYTF.

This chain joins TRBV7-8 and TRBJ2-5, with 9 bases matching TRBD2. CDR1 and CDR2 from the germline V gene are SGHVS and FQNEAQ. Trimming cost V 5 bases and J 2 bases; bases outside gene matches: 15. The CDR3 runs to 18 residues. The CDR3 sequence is CASSPRGGGRVGQETQYF. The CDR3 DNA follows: TGTGCCAGCAGCCCCCGGGGCGGCGGGAGGGTGGGACAAGAGACCCAGTACTTC.

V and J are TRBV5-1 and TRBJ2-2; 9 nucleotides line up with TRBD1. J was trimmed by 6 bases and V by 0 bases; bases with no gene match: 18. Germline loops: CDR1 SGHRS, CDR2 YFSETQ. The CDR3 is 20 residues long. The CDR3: CASSLDRGRRIVGRAGELFF. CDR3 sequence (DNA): TGCGCCAGCAGCTTGGACAGGGGGCGTAGGATCGTAGGGAGAGCCGGGGAGCTGTTTTTT.

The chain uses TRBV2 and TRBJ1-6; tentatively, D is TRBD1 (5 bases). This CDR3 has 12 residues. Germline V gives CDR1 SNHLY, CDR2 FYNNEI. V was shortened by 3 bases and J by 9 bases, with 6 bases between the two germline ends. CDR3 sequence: CASSDGASPLHF. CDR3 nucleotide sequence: TGTGCCAGCAGTGATGGGGCTTCACCCCTCCACTTT. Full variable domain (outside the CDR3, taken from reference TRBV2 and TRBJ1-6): EPEVTQTPSHQVTQMGQEVILRCVPISNHLYFYWYRQILGQKVEFLVSFYNNEISEKSEIFDDQFSVERPDGSNFTLKIRSTKLEDSAMYFCASSDGASPLHFGNGTRLTVT.

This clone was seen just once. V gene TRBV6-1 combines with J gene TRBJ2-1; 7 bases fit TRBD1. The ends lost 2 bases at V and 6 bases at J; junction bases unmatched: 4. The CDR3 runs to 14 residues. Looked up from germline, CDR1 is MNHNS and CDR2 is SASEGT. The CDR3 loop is CASSERGRLNEQFF. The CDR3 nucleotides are TGTGCCAGCAGTGAAAGGGGGCGCCTCAATGAGCAGTTCTTC.

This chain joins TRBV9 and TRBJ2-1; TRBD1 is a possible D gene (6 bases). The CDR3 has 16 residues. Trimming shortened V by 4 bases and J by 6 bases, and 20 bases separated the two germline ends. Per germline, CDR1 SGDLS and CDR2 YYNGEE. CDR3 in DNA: TGTGCCAGCAGCCCCCTACAGGGTAGAGGGAGCAATGAGCAGTTCTTC. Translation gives CASSPLQGRGSNEQFF.

This chain's CDR3 is CASSEEPPLAGMAGELFF. As DNA, the CDR3 is TGTGCCAGCAGTGAGGAGCCCCCTTTGGCGGGAATGGCCGGGGAGCTGTTTTTT. This sequence joins TRBV6-1 and TRBJ2-2, with TRBD2 as a possible D gene (6 bases). Germline CDR1 is MNHNS and CDR2 is SASEGT. V lost 3 bases and J 6 bases, leaving 23 bases between the germline ends. This CDR3 has 18 residues.

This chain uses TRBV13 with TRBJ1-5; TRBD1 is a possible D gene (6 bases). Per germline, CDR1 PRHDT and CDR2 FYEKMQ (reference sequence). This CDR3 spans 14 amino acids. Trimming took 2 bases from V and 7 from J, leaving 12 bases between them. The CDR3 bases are TGTGCCAGCAGCTTAAGGGGGAATGGCCAGCCCCAGCATTTT. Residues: CASSLRGNGQPQHF.

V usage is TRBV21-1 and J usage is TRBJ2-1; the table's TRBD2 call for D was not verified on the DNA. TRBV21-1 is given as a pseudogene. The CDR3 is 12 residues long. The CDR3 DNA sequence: TGTTGTCCCGGGACTAGCGGTATTAGGCAGTTCTTC. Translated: CCPGTSGIRQFF.

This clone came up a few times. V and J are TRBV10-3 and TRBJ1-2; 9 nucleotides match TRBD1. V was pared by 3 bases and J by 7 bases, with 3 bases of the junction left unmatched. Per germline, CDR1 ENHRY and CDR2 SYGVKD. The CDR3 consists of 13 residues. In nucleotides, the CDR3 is TGTGCCATCAGTGATAGGGACAGGGCTGGCTACACCTTC. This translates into CAISDRDRAGYTF.

The CDR3 spells CASSPGLLGGRGNQPQHF. The CDR3 nucleotides read TGTGCCAGCAGTCCGGGTCTACTTGGGGGCCGTGGCAATCAGCCCCAGCATTTT. V is TRBV28 and J is TRBJ1-5; D might be TRBD1 (6 bases). Trimming shortened V by 5 bases and J by 2 bases, and 22 bases separated the two germline ends. This CDR3 is built from 18 residues. In germline, CDR1 is MDHEN, CDR2 SYDVKM.

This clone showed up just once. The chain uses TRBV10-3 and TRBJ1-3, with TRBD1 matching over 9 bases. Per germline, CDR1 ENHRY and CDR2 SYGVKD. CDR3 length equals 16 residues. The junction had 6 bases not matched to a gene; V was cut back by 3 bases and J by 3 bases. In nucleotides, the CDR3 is TGTGCCATCAGTGATTCCGACAGGGGGTTTGGAAACACCATATATTTT. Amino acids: CAISDSDRGFGNTIYF.

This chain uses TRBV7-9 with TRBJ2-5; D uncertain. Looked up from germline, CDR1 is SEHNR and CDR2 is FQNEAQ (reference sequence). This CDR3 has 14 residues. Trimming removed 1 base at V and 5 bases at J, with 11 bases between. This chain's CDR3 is CASSLVFPQETQYF. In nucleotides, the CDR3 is TGTGCCAGCAGCTTAGTCTTTCCCCAGGAGACCCAGTACTTC. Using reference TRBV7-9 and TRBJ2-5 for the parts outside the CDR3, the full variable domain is DTGVSQNPRHKITKRGQNVTFRCDPISEHNRLYWYRQTLGQGPEFLTYFQNEAQLEKSRLLSDRFSAERPKGSFSTLEIQRTEQGDSAMYLCASSLVFPQETQYFGPGTRLLVL.